The 20 T cell receptor beta chains below come from one sample, sequenced in a study of molecular identifiers for immune sequencing clone quantification. TCRdb analysed the PCR reads with MiXCR anew, one entry per CDR3 protein. The top ten hold approximately 1.5% of the sample, which has some 9,000 distinct CDR3 sequences, about an eighth seen once. The sequenced material came from naive CD8+ T cells from blood, with Jurkat cell RNA spiked in. Subset indicated: FACS-sorted CD8+CD4-CCR7+CD45RA+ naive T cells. These receptors were taken from a human donor in good health. Some libraries in this study had Jurkat cell RNA spiked in.

This clonotype is medium-sized (0.01 to 0.1%) by share. V and J are TRBV7-9 and TRBJ2-2; D is perhaps TRBD2 (5 bases). The CDR3 runs to 14 residues. V lost 5 bases to trimming and J lost 4 bases, with 11 bases between them. CDR1 SEHNR and CDR2 FQNEAQ come from the germline V gene (reference sequence). For the CDR3, the DNA is TGTGCCAGCAGCCCAGAACTAGTCACCGGGGAGCTGTTTTTT. This encodes CASSPELVTGELFF.

Note on this clonotype: A much larger clone sits a single nucleotide away, making a read error possible. The chain employs TRBV30 and TRBJ2-2, with D unresolved. V was cut by 0 bases and J by 7 bases, with 6 bases left in between. The CDR3 is 12 residues long. Germline CDR1 reads GTSNPN; CDR2 reads SVGIG (reference sequence). The CDR3 nucleotides are TGTGCCTGGAGTGTAAGCAGCGGGGAGCTGTTTTTT. Protein product: CAWSVSSGELFF. The variable domain in full, completed from reference TRBV30 and TRBJ2-2, reads SQTIHQWPATLVQPVGSPLSLECTVEGTSNPNLYWYRQAAGRGLQLLFYSVGIGQISSEVPQNLSASRPQDRQFILSSKKLLLSDSGFYLCAWSVSSGELFFGEGSRLTVL.

Many counts were recorded for this clonotype. The V call is TRBV20-1, the J call TRBJ2-1, with 10 bases matching TRBD2. This CDR3 has 14 residues. The V segment lost 2 bases and the J segment 9 bases; nucleotides outside the gene matches: 7. The germline CDR1 and CDR2 sequences are DFQATT and SNEGSKA (reference sequence). CDR3 nucleotide sequence: TGCAGTGCTAGACTTAGCGGGGGGCTCAGTGAGCAGTTCTTC. This codes for CSARLSGGLSEQFF.

The chain couples TRBV13 to TRBJ2-1; TRBD2 might be the D (6 bases). V was clipped by 6 bases and J by 7 bases, with 10 bases between them. The CDR3 sequence is 12 residues long. CDR1 is PRHDT, CDR2 FYEKMQ, per germline (reference sequence). The CDR3 sequence is CASSSRENEQFF. Written as DNA, the CDR3 is TGTGCCAGCAGTAGCCGGGAGAATGAGCAGTTCTTC.

This clonotype has a count of ten or more. The V gene is TRBV28, the J gene TRBJ2-7, with D possibly matching TRBD2 (6 bases). CDR1 and CDR2 (germline): MDHEN, SYDVKM. V gave up 2 bases and J gave up 1 base, with 12 bases separating them. This CDR3 is built from 15 residues. The CDR3 nucleotides are TGTGCCAGCAGTTTAAGAGGGACTCTATCCTACGAGCAGTACTTC. Its translation: CASSLRGTLSYEQYF.

With regard to this clonotype: Since the CDR3 does not end with the conserved phenylalanine or tryptophan, this likely comes from a read error. This sequence joins TRBV27 and TRBJ2-7; the match to TRBD2 covers 9 bases. The CDR3 contains 12 residues. V gave up 2 bases and J gave up 7 bases; unmatched junction bases: 0. Germline loops: CDR1 MNHEY, CDR2 SMNVEV (reference sequence). The chain's CDR3 is CASSLSGREQYS. CDR3 nucleotides: TGTGCCAGCAGTTTAAGCGGGAGGGAGCAGTACTCC.

Many counts were recorded for this clonotype. The chain has TRBV27 and TRBJ2-5, with 7 bases that match TRBD1. Trimming removed 1 base from V and 0 bases from J; junction bases left unmatched: 8. The CDR3 is 17 amino acids. Germline V gene sequence: CDR1 MNHEY, CDR2 SMNVEV (reference sequence). The CDR3 is CASSLYGWDSNQETQYF. CDR3 coding DNA: TGTGCCAGCAGTTTATATGGTTGGGACAGCAACCAAGAGACCCAGTACTTC.

This clonotype was observed many times. The J gene is TRBJ2-5, the V gene TRBV25-1; D is uncertain. V lost 1 base and J 1 base, leaving 4 bases between the germline ends. The CDR3 loop spans 13 amino acids. CDR1 is MGHDK, CDR2 SYGVNS, per germline. The CDR3 DNA follows: TGTGCCAGCAGTGAATTCGTCCAAGAGACCCAGTACTTC. It codes for CASSEFVQETQYF.

In this sample, this clonotype is medium-sized. V and J are TRBV4-1 and TRBJ2-7; 11 positions agree with TRBD2. CDR3 length equals 15 residues. V shed 4 bases and J 2 bases; nucleotides not matched to a gene: 4. The germline CDR1 and CDR2 sequences are MGHRA and YSYEKL. CDR3 region: CASSPSSGGTYEQYF. CDR3 DNA: TGCGCCAGCAGCCCATCTAGCGGGGGGACCTACGAGCAGTACTTC.

This clonotype is judged medium-sized. The V gene is TRBV14, the J gene TRBJ2-1, with TRBD2 matching over 11 bases. From germline, CDR1 is SGHDN and CDR2 FVKESK. The CDR3 is 17 amino acids. The junction had 4 bases not matched to a gene; V was cut back by 3 bases and J by 0 bases. The chain's CDR3 is CASSQGLAVSSYNEQFF. CDR3 coding DNA: TGTGCCAGCAGCCAGGGACTAGCGGTGAGCTCCTACAATGAGCAGTTCTTC.

Regarding this clonotype: Sequence at one end of the junction differs from germline and may be a read error. This sequence joins TRBV30 and TRBJ2-7, with unresolved D. Germline V gene lookup returns CDR1 GTSNPN and CDR2 SVGIG (reference sequence). The CDR3 totals 14 residues. The CDR3 protein is CDWSTPPVFSEQYF. The CDR3 region has the DNA TGCGACTGGAGTACCCCCCCAGTGTTCAGCGAGCAGTACTTC.

Within the sample, this clonotype is medium-sized. The V gene is TRBV27, the J gene TRBJ1-1; possible D gene TRBD1, 6 bases. The CDR3 runs to 15 residues. Looked up from germline, CDR1 is MNHEY and CDR2 is SMNVEV (reference sequence). Deletions cut 0 bases from V and 5 bases from J, with 13 bases between. Here the CDR3 DNA reads TGTGCCAGCAGTTTATCCCTGACAGGCGCGACTGAAGCTTTCTTT. Its protein is CASSLSLTGATEAFF.

In this sample, this clonotype is medium-sized. The rearrangement joins TRBV10-2 to TRBJ2-3; 11 nucleotides align to TRBD2. Losses at the gene ends were 4 bases for V and 5 bases for J; bases not matched to a gene: 8. The CDR3 contains 16 residues. From germline, CDR1 is WSHSY and CDR2 SAAADI. The CDR3 DNA reads TGCGCCAGCAGTGGGCCGGGACTAGCGGTGGTAGATACGCAGTATTTT. Translating gives CASSGPGLAVVDTQYF.

Many counts were recorded for this clonotype. The chain carries TRBV30 and TRBJ1-6; D possibly corresponds to TRBD1 (5 bases). CDR3 size: 22 residues. With 3 bases removed from V and 0 bases from J, the gap between germline ends came to 30 bases. The germline gives CDR1 GTSNPN, CDR2 SVGIG (reference sequence). For the CDR3, the DNA is TGTGCCTGGAGAGGGAAGACAGTAATATTTCTCTCATTGAGCTCCTATAATTCACCCCTCCACTTT. Its translation: CAWRGKTVIFLSLSSYNSPLHF.

This clonotype was counted many times. The chain couples TRBV7-3 to TRBJ2-5, with D possibly matching TRBD2 (5 bases). The V end was cut by 3 bases, the J end by 5 bases, with 16 bases between. This CDR3 has 15 residues. CDR1 is SGHTA, CDR2 FQGTGA, per germline. The CDR3 DNA reads as TGTGCCAGCAGCTTGAGCGGAGACCTCCAGGAGACCCAGTACTTC. This translates into CASSLSGDLQETQYF.

By share, this clonotype counts as medium-sized (0.01 to 0.1%). The J gene is TRBJ1-1, the V gene TRBV4-1; 7 nucleotides line up with TRBD1. CDR1 is MGHRA and CDR2 is YSYEKL in the germline V gene. The CDR3 runs 15 residues. V shed 1 base, J shed 2 bases, and the junction held 4 bases outside the gene matches. The CDR3 loop is CASSQGTGLNTEAFF. The CDR3 nucleotides read TGCGCCAGCAGCCAAGGGACAGGACTAAACACTGAAGCTTTCTTT.

This clonotype was found a few times. This chain links TRBV6-2 or TRBV6-3 with TRBJ2-3; D remains ambiguous. Deletions cut 7 bases from V and 4 bases from J, with 15 bases between. The CDR3 loop spans 14 amino acids. The germline CDR1 and CDR2 sequences are MNHEY and SVGEGT. DNA of the CDR3: TGTGCCAGCACCCCTCTCCGGCGCGCAGATACGCAGTATTTT. It yields the protein CASTPLRRADTQYF.

This clonotype counts as medium-sized. The chain couples TRBV4-3 to TRBJ2-7, with D perhaps matching TRBD2 (6 bases). V was trimmed by 0 bases and J by 3 bases, leaving 9 bases between them. From germline, CDR1 is LGHNA and CDR2 YSLEER. The CDR3 runs to 14 residues. DNA for the CDR3: TGCGCCAGCAGCCAAGATACTAGCAGCTACGAGCAGTACTTC. As protein: CASSQDTSSYEQYF.

This clonotype was counted ten times or more. This chain connects TRBV28 to TRBJ1-6; no reliable D call. CDR3 size: 14 residues. Germline CDR1 is MDHEN and CDR2 is SYDVKM. Trimming left V 3 bases short and J 10 bases short, with 13 bases between. CDR3 coding DNA: TGTGCCAGCAGTTTTCGGGGATCTCGGTCACCCCTCCACTTT. Its translation is CASSFRGSRSPLHF.

This clonotype was observed a handful of times. This chain links TRBV4-1 with TRBJ2-7, with no clear D. The CDR3 is 14 residues long. V lost 1 base and J lost 0, with 7 bases in between. Germline values: CDR1 MGHRA, CDR2 YSYEKL. In DNA, the CDR3 is TGCGCCAGCAGCCAAGTTGGCACCTCCTACGAGCAGTACTTC. Its protein product is CASSQVGTSYEQYF.